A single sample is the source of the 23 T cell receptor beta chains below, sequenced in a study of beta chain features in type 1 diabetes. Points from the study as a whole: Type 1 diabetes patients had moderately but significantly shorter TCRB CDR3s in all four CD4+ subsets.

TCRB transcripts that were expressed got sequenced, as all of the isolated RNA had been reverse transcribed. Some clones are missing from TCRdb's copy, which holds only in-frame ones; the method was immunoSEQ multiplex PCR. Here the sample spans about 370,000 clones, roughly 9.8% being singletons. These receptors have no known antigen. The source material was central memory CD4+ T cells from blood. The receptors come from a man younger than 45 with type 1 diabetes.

The DNA for the CDR3 is TGCAGCGCCATGACAGGATATAATGAAAAACTGTTTTTT. This codes for CSAMTGYNEKLFF. J is TRBJ1-4 and V is TRBV29-1; TRBD1 is a possible D gene (6 bases). Germline CDR1 reads SQVTM; CDR2 reads ANQGSEA. This CDR3 has 13 amino acids. V lost 7 bases to trimming and J lost 4 bases, with 13 bases between them.

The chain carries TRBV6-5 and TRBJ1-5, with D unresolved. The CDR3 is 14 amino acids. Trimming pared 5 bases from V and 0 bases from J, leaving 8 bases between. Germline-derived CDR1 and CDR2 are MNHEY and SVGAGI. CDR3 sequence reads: CASSGTNSNQPQHF. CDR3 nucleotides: TGTGCCAGCAGTGGAACAAATAGCAATCAGCCCCAGCATTTT.

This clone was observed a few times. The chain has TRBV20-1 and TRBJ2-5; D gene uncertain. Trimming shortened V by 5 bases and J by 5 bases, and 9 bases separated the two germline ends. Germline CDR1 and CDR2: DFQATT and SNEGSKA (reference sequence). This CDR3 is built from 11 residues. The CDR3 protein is CSASSGETQYF. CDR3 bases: TGCAGTGCTTCTAGTGGGGAGACCCAGTACTTC.

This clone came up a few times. CDR3 sequence: CASSFVRRSGELFF. CDR3 sequence (DNA): TGTGCCAGCAGCTTTGTCAGGCGATCCGGGGAGCTGTTTTTT. This chain joins TRBV11-2 and TRBJ2-2; the D is unclear. The germline V gene has CDR1 SGHAT and CDR2 FQNNGV. The germline V and J ends were trimmed by 3 bases and 6 bases, with 11 bases remaining between them. The CDR3 is 14 amino acids.

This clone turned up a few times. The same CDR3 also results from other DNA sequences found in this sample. The CDR3 sequence is CASSSSGSGYNEQFF. The CDR3 coding sequence is TGTGCCAGCAGTTCTAGCGGGAGTGGGTACAATGAGCAGTTCTTC. The chain has TRBV28 and TRBJ2-1; TRBD2 matches at 10 bases. Germline CDR1 reads MDHEN; CDR2 reads SYDVKM. The CDR3 has 15 amino acids. The trim removed 4 bases at V and 4 bases at J, leaving 4 bases unmatched.

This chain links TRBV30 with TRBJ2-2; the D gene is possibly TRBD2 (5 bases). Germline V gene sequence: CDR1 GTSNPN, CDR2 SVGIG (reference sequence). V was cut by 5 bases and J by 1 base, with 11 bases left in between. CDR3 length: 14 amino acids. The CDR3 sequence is CAWERSKNTGELFF. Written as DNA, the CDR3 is TGTGCCTGGGAGCGGAGCAAGAACACCGGGGAGCTGTTTTTT.

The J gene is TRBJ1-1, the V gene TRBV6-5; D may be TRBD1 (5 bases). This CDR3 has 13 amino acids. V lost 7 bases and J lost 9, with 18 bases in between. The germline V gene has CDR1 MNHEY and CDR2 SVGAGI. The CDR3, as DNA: TGTGCCAGCACCGGGACCGGGGGAGATCAAGCTTTCTTT. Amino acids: CASTGTGGDQAFF.

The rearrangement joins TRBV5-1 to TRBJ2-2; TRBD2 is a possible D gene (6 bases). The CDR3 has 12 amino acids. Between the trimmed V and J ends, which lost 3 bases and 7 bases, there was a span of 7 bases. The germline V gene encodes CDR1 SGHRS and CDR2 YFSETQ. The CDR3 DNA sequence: TGCGCCAGCAGCTCGGGAGACGGGGAGCTGTTTTTT. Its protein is CASSSGDGELFF.

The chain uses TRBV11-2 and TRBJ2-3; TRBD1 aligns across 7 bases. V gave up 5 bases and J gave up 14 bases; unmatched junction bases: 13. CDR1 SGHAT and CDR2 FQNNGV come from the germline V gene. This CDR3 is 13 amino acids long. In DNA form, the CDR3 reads TGTGCCAGCAGCCTTTCGAGAAGGGGGCGCCTGTATTTT. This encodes CASSLSRRGRLYF.

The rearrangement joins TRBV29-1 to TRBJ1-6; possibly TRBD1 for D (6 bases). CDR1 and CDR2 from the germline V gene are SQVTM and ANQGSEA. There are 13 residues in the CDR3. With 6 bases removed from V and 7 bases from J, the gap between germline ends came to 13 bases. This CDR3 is CSVRQDRNSPLHF. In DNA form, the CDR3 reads TGCAGCGTCCGACAGGACCGGAATTCACCCCTCCACTTT. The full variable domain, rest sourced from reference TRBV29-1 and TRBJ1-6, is SAVISQKPSRDICQRGTSLTIQCQVDSQVTMMFWYRQQPGQSLTLIATANQGSEATYESGFVIDKFPISRPNLTFSTLTVSNMSPEDSSIYLCSVRQDRNSPLHFGNGTRLTVT.

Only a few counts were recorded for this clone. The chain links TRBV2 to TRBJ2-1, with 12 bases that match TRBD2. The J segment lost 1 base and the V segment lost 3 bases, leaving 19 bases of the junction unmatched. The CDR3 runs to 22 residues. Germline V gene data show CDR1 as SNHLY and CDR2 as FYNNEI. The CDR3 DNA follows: TGTGCCAGCAGTGAGTCTGTCAGCACTAGCGGGAGGCTAGGGTGGTCCTACAATGAGCAGTTCTTC. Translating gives CASSESVSTSGRLGWSYNEQFF. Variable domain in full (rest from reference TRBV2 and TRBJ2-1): EPEVTQTPSHQVTQMGQEVILRCVPISNHLYFYWYRQILGQKVEFLVSFYNNEISEKSEIFDDQFSVERPDGSNFTLKIRSTKLEDSAMYFCASSESVSTSGRLGWSYNEQFFGPGTRLTVL.

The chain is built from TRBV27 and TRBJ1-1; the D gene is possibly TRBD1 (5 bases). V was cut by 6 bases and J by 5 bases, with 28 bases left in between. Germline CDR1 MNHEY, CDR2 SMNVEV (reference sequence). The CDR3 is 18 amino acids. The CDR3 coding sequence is TGTGCCAGCAGCCCTAAGTGGATTTCCAGTCAGGGCGGGACTGAAGCTTTCTTT. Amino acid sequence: CASSPKWISSQGGTEAFF.

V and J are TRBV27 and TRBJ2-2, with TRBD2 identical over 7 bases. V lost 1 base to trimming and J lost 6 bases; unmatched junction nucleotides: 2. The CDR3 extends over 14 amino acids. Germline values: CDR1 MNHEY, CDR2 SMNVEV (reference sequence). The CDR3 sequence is CASSLYGGAGELFF. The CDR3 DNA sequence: TGTGCCAGCAGTTTATATGGGGGGGCCGGGGAGCTGTTTTTT.

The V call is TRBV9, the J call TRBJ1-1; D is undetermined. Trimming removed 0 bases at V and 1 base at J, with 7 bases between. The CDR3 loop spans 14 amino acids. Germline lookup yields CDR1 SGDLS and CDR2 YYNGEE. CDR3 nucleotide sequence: TGTGCCAGCAGCGTAGTTAAGGGGAACACTGAAGCTTTCTTT. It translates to CASSVVKGNTEAFF.

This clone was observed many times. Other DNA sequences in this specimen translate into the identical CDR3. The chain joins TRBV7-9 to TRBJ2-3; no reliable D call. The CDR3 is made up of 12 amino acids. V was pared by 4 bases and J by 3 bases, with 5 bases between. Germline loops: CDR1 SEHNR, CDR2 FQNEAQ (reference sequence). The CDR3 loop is CASSSSTDTQYF. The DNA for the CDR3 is TGTGCCAGCAGCTCCTCTACAGATACGCAGTATTTT.

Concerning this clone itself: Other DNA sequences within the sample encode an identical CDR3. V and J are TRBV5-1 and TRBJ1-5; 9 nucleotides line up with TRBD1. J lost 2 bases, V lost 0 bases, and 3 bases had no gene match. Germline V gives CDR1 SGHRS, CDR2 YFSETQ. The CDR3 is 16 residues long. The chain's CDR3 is CASSLGGQGGNQPQHF. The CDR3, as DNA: TGCGCCAGCAGCTTGGGGGGACAGGGTGGCAATCAGCCCCAGCATTTT.

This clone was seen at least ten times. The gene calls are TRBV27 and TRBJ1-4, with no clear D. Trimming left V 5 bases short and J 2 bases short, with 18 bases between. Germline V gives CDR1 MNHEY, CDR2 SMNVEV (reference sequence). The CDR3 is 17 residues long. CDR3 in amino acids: CASSPPPWEGTNEKLFF. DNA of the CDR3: TGTGCCAGCAGTCCCCCCCCCTGGGAGGGCACTAATGAAAAACTGTTTTTT.

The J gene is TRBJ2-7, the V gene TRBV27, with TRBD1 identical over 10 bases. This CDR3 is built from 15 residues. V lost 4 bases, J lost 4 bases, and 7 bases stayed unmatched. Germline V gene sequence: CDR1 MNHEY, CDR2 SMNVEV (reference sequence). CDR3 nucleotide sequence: TGTGCCAGCAGTTCATTTGGGACAGGGGCTTACGAGCAGTACTTC. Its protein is CASSSFGTGAYEQYF.

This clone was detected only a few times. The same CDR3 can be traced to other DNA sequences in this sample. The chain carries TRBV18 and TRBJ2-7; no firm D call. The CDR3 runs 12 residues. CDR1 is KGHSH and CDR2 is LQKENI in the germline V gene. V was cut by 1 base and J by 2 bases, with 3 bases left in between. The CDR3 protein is CASSPQTYEQYF. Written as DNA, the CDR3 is TGTGCCAGCTCACCACAAACCTACGAGCAGTACTTC.

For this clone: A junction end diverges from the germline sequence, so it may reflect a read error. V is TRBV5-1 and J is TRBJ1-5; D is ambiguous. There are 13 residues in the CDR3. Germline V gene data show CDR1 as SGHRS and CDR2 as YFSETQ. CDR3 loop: CASRLVVGQPQHF. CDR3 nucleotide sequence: TGCGCCAGCCGCTTGGTAGTTGGTCAGCCCCAGCATTTT.

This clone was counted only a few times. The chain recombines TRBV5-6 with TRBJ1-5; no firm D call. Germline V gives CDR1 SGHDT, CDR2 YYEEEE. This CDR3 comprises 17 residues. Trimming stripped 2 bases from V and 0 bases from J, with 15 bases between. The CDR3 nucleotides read TGTGCCAGCAGCTTTACTACTGTGACAAGTAGCAATCAGCCCCAGCATTTT. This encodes CASSFTTVTSSNQPQHF.

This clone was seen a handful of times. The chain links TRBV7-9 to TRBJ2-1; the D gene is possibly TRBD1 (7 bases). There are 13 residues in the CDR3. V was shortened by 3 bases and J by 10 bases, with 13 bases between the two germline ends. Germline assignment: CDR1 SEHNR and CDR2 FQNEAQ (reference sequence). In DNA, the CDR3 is TGTGCCAGCAGCTTGGAGGGACAGACCGAGCAGTTCTTC. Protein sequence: CASSLEGQTEQFF. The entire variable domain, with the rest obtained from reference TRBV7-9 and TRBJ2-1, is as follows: DTGVSQNPRHKITKRGQNVTFRCDPISEHNRLYWYRQTLGQGPEFLTYFQNEAQLEKSRLLSDRFSAERPKGSFSTLEIQRTEQGDSAMYLCASSLEGQTEQFFGPGTRLTVL.

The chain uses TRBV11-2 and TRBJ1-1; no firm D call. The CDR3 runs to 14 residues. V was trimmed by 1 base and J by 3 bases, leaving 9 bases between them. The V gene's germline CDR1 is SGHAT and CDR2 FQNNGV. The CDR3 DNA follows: TGTGCCAGCAGCTTAGTAGCGGAGTACACTGAAGCTTTCTTT. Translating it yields CASSLVAEYTEAFF.